This T cell receptor (beta chain) was sequenced for a study of shared T cell receptors in the human thymus. The CDR3 sequence is 18 residues long. The V and J ends lost 4 bases and 4 bases, in that order; junction bases with no gene match: 14. Germline V gene data show CDR1 as SGHRS and CDR2 as YFSETQ. Profiled with immunoSEQ multiplex PCR; TCRdb holds only in-frame clones, not every one. The sample consists of roughly 500,000 clones, about 80% of them appearing once. The same specimen was also included in a second study, on human thymus T cells. From that study: Thymus specimens were resections from corrective heart surgery. Unrelated individuals had highly overlapping thymic repertoires, as reported in related research.

The sequence was collected from a boy in the first two years of life with a congenital heart defect. The chain has TRBV5-1 and TRBJ2-5; 12 bases agree with TRBD2. Sequenced material: thymocytes. The CDR3 bases are TGCGCCAGCAGCATAGGGGCTAGCGGGAGGGGGAAGTCAGAGACCCAGTACTTC. Amino acids: CASSIGASGRGKSETQYF. The full variable domain, in which reference TRBV5-1 and TRBJ2-5 provide the parts outside the CDR3, is KAGVTQTPRYLIKTRGQQVTLSCSPISGHRSVSWYQQTPGQGLQFLFEYFSETQRNKGNFPGRFSGRQFSNSRSEMNVSTLELGDSALYLCASSIGASGRGKSETQYFGPGTRLLVL.